The next 32 T cell receptor beta chains were all read from a single sample in a study of OX40 agonist ivuxolimab in advanced cancers. Here immunoSEQ multiplex PCR was the method, and the copy in TCRdb shows in-frame clones only, minus some. The sample shows roughly 73,000 clones, roughly 84% of them seen only once. The sequencing used CD4+ or CD8+ T cells sorted from blood, collected in a trial of the OX40 agonist ivuxolimab. These receptors were taken from an adult with an advanced solid tumor such as melanoma, head and neck, liver or kidney cancer.

For this clone: Other DNA sequences from this sample encode an identical CDR3 as well. This rearrangement joins TRBV28 to TRBJ1-5; the match to TRBD1 covers 9 bases. Germline CDR1 MDHEN, CDR2 SYDVKM. The CDR3 extends over 14 amino acids. V was clipped by 6 bases and J by 6 bases; unmatched bases: 6. The CDR3 coding sequence is TGTGCCAGCAGGGCTACAGGGGGCGGTCAGCCCCAGCATTTT. Translating it yields CASRATGGGQPQHF.

This clone has only a few counts. The chain recombines TRBV10-3 with TRBJ1-5; D not resolved. This CDR3 spans 16 amino acids. Germline V gene data show CDR1 as ENHRY and CDR2 as SYGVKD. V lost 0 bases to trimming and J lost 3 bases, with 12 bases between them. CDR3 amino acids: CAISESKGRNNQPQHF. As DNA, the CDR3 is TGTGCCATCAGTGAGTCGAAGGGAAGGAACAATCAGCCCCAGCATTTT.

CDR3 in DNA: TGTGCCAGCAGTGACCAAGGGGGCTCGACCTACGAGCAGTACTTC. Protein sequence: CASSDQGGSTYEQYF. The chain recombines TRBV6-1 with TRBJ2-7, with 7 bases matching TRBD1. The germline gives CDR1 MNHNS, CDR2 SASEGT. The CDR3 is 15 residues long. After removal of 3 bases from V and 2 bases from J, the junction contained 7 bases not matched to a gene.

V and J are TRBV4-1 and TRBJ2-3; no firm D call. Germline CDR1 is MGHRA and CDR2 is YSYEKL. There are 14 residues in the CDR3. Trimming took 6 bases from V and 2 from J, leaving 12 bases between them. The CDR3 DNA reads as TGCGCCAGCAGACCCGCAGGTCACACAGATACGCAGTATTTT. It is translated as CASRPAGHTDTQYF.

On this clone: Additional DNA sequences in this sample encode the identical CDR3. The chain joins TRBV14 to TRBJ1-1; D may be TRBD1 (6 bases). V lost 6 bases, J lost 1 base, and 9 bases lay in between. Germline assignment: CDR1 SGHDN and CDR2 FVKESK. This CDR3 has 13 residues. CDR3 in amino acids: CASSVGGNTEAFF. In nucleotides, the CDR3 is TGTGCCAGCAGTGTAGGGGGGAACACTGAAGCTTTCTTT.

The V and J genes are TRBV28 and TRBJ1-5; D is unclear. This CDR3 is 16 amino acids long. Germline CDR1 and CDR2: MDHEN and SYDVKM. The germline V and J ends were trimmed by 3 bases and 3 bases, with 15 bases remaining between them. CDR3 in amino acids: CASSLSSGVFNQPQHF. The CDR3 DNA is TGTGCCAGCAGTTTGTCGTCCGGGGTATTCAATCAGCCCCAGCATTTT. The full variable domain, rest sourced from reference TRBV28 and TRBJ1-5, is DVKVTQSSRYLVKRTGEKVFLECVQDMDHENMFWYRQDPGLGLRLIYFSYDVKMKEKGDIPEGYSVSREKKERFSLILESASTNQTSMYLCASSLSSGVFNQPQHFGDGTRLSIL.

This chain links TRBV5-5 with TRBJ1-5; D unclear. The CDR3 spans 13 residues. Trimming took off 4 bases at V and 8 bases at J, with 13 bases between the two ends. Germline V lookup: CDR1 SGHKS, CDR2 YYEKEE (reference sequence). The CDR3 loop reads CASSRWKEEPQHF. In DNA, the CDR3 is TGTGCCAGCAGCCGATGGAAGGAGGAGCCCCAGCATTTT.

This sequence joins TRBV4-1 and TRBJ2-6, with a weak D call TRBD1 (6 bases). V was clipped by 2 bases and J by 2 bases, with 13 bases between them. Germline V CDR1 and CDR2: MGHRA, YSYEKL. The CDR3 has 17 amino acids. As DNA, the CDR3 is TGCGCCAGCAGCCAACCAACACAGGGTACTGGGGCCAACGTCCTGACTTTC. It encodes CASSQPTQGTGANVLTF.

This rearrangement joins TRBV2 to TRBJ2-3, with unresolved D. The CDR3 extends over 13 amino acids. Trimming removed 2 bases from V and 4 bases from J, with 7 bases in between. Looked up from germline, CDR1 is SNHLY and CDR2 is FYNNEI. CDR3 in DNA: TGTGCCAGCAGTGAAATTATGGCAGATACGCAGTATTTT. Amino acid sequence: CASSEIMADTQYF.

The chain has TRBV5-1 and TRBJ2-3; D remains unclear. Trimming took 4 bases from V and 6 from J, leaving 12 bases between them. Germline V gives CDR1 SGHRS, CDR2 YFSETQ. This CDR3 contains 13 residues. The CDR3 region has the DNA TGCGCCAGCAGCACCCCTTTTTTCGATACGCAGTATTTT. Its protein product is CASSTPFFDTQYF.

The rearrangement links TRBV5-1 to TRBJ2-1, with a weak D call TRBD2 (7 bases). V lost 3 bases to trimming and J lost 3 bases, with 10 bases between them. CDR3 length equals 14 residues. Germline V gene lookup returns CDR1 SGHRS and CDR2 YFSETQ. The CDR3 DNA reads TGCGCCAGCAGCTACGGGGGGCTCTACAATGAGCAGTTCTTC. This gives the protein CASSYGGLYNEQFF.

The rearrangement uses TRBV30 and TRBJ2-7; 8 positions match TRBD1. V lost 3 bases to trimming and J lost 4 bases; unmatched junction nucleotides: 11. CDR1 is GTSNPN and CDR2 is SVGIG in the germline V gene (reference sequence). The CDR3 extends over 15 amino acids. Here the CDR3 reads CAWRMRGTGGYEQYF. In nucleotides, the CDR3 is TGTGCCTGGAGGATGAGGGGGACAGGTGGATACGAGCAGTACTTC.

The chain joins TRBV7-9 to TRBJ1-2; D unclear. This CDR3 region has 14 residues. V lost 5 bases and J lost 4, with 14 bases in between. Germline CDR1 and CDR2: SEHNR and FQNEAQ (reference sequence). Here the CDR3 DNA reads TGTGCCAGCAGCCCTGATACAGAACTCTATGGCTACACCTTC. This gives the protein CASSPDTELYGYTF.

DNA for the CDR3: TGCGCCAGCAGGGAGTTGACGCAAGGTGAGCAGTTCTTC. The encoded protein is CASRELTQGEQFF. The genes are TRBV5-1 and TRBJ2-1; D not resolved. V was pared by 5 bases and J by 9 bases, with 15 bases between. The CDR3 spans 13 residues. Germline CDR1 reads SGHRS; CDR2 reads YFSETQ.

The chain couples TRBV5-4 to TRBJ1-3; no firm D call. This CDR3 spans 12 amino acids. Germline V gene sequence: CDR1 SGHNT, CDR2 YYREEE (reference sequence). V gave up 0 bases and J gave up 14 bases, with 12 bases separating them. CDR3 in DNA: TGTGCCAGCAGCTTGGACCGACAAATCCTATATTTT. Protein product: CASSLDRQILYF.

This chain links TRBV18 with TRBJ1-2, with D hard to call. The germline V gene has CDR1 KGHSH and CDR2 LQKENI. The CDR3 spans 12 residues. Trimming stripped 3 bases from V and 13 bases from J, with 15 bases between. The CDR3 DNA reads TGTGCCAGCTCACCTGGAGCAGGAGTTTCCACCTTC. This encodes CASSPGAGVSTF.

V usage is TRBV10-3 and J usage is TRBJ1-1, with a possible D match to TRBD1 (6 bases). Trimming stripped 5 bases from V and 11 bases from J, with 18 bases between. Germline CDR1 is ENHRY and CDR2 is SYGVKD. The CDR3 length is 13 residues. CDR3 loop: CAISWNREVEAFF. DNA of the CDR3: TGTGCCATCAGTTGGAACAGGGAGGTTGAGGCTTTCTTT.

The rearrangement uses TRBV6-5 and TRBJ2-2; D is ambiguous. Germline CDR1 MNHEY, CDR2 SVGAGI. This CDR3 region has 12 residues. The V end lost 0 bases, the J end lost 5 bases, and 1 base lay between the germline ends. CDR3 in DNA: TGTGCCAGCAGTTACTCGACCGGGGAGCTGTTTTTT. Its protein product is CASSYSTGELFF.

This clone has only a few counts. V gene TRBV9 combines with J gene TRBJ2-1; D tentatively fits TRBD1 or TRBD2 (5 bases each). V was pared by 6 bases and J by 7 bases, with 20 bases between. The CDR3 spans 15 residues. Germline assignment: CDR1 SGDLS and CDR2 YYNGEE. CDR3 region: CASNTRGVAWNEQFF. The CDR3 nucleotides are TGTGCCAGCAATACTAGAGGGGTAGCGTGGAATGAGCAGTTCTTC. The variable domain in full, completed from reference TRBV9 and TRBJ2-1, reads DSGVTQTPKHLITATGQRVTLRCSPRSGDLSVYWYQQSLDQGLQFLIQYYNGEERAKGNILERFSAQQFPDLHSELNLSSLELGDSALYFCASNTRGVAWNEQFFGPGTRLTVL.

This chain uses TRBV7-2 with TRBJ2-1, with 9 bases identical to TRBD1. Trimming cost V 4 bases and J 4 bases; bases outside gene matches: 8. Germline V gene lookup returns CDR1 SGHTA and CDR2 FQGNSA. The CDR3 runs 16 residues. CDR3 coding DNA: TGTGCCAGCAGCTCACCGGGACAGGGACCTTACAATGAGCAGTTCTTC. Translating gives CASSSPGQGPYNEQFF.

The V and J genes are TRBV28 and TRBJ2-6, with TRBD1 matching 9 bases. CDR1 is MDHEN and CDR2 is SYDVKM in the germline V gene. V shed 9 bases, J shed 1 base, and the junction held 13 bases outside the gene matches. This CDR3 has 18 amino acids. CDR3 DNA sequence: TGTGCCAGTGGGGCCCGGGACAGGGCAAGATCTGGGGCCAACGTCCTGACTTTC. It specifies CASGARDRARSGANVLTF.

As concerns this clone: The germline gene is not matched at one end of the junction; a read error may be the cause. The J gene is TRBJ2-5, the V gene TRBV5-1; 10 bases align to TRBD2. CDR3 length: 15 amino acids. The germline V gene has CDR1 SGHRS and CDR2 YFSETQ. The CDR3 loop is CASRLASGSGETQYF. CDR3 nucleotide sequence: TGCGCCAGCAGGTTGGCTAGCGGGAGCGGTGAGACCCAGTACTTC.

The chain is built from TRBV4-2 and TRBJ1-3, with D possibly being TRBD1 (6 bases). With 2 bases removed from V and 8 bases from J, the gap between germline ends came to 13 bases. CDR3 length equals 14 residues. The V gene's germline CDR1 is LGHNA and CDR2 YNFKEQ. The CDR3 sequence is CASSQTGGADTIYF. CDR3 sequence (DNA): TGTGCCAGCAGCCAAACGGGGGGGGCGGACACCATATATTTT.

The chain links TRBV19 to TRBJ2-6; no clear D gene. Trimming removed 0 bases at V and 2 bases at J, with 14 bases between. The CDR3 consists of 18 residues. The V gene's germline CDR1 is LNHDA and CDR2 SQIVND (reference sequence). The DNA of the CDR3 is TGTGCCAGTAGTATAGAGGGCTCTTGGGGTGCTGGGGCCAACGTCCTGACTTTC. It is translated as CASSIEGSWGAGANVLTF.

The chain has TRBV14 and TRBJ1-6, with TRBD1 matching 10 bases. Germline CDR1 is SGHDN and CDR2 is FVKESK. Losses at the gene ends were 4 bases for V and 7 bases for J; bases not matched to a gene: 1. This CDR3 has 14 amino acids. The CDR3 region is CASSRDRGNSPLHF. In DNA, the CDR3 is TGTGCCAGCAGCCGGGACAGGGGAAATTCACCCCTCCACTTT. Filled out from reference TRBV14 and TRBJ1-6, the complete variable domain reads EAGVTQFPSHSVIEKGQTVTLRCDPISGHDNLYWYRRVMGKEIKFLLHFVKESKQDESGMPNNRFLAERTGGTYSTLKVQPAELEDSGVYFCASSRDRGNSPLHFGNGTRLTVT.

The V call is TRBV6-1, the J call TRBJ1-5; D remains ambiguous. CDR1 is MNHNS, CDR2 SASEGT, per germline. Deletions cut 5 bases from V and 3 bases from J, with 11 bases between. CDR3 length equals 14 residues. CDR3 bases: TGTGCCAGCAGTAGTCAGTATTCCAATCAGCCCCAGCATTTT. This translates into CASSSQYSNQPQHF.

The chain combines TRBV29-1 with TRBJ2-3; 8 bases line up with TRBD1. Germline CDR1 SQVTM, CDR2 ANQGSEA. V trimming: 6 bases; J trimming: 1 base; junction bases outside the gene matches: 9. CDR3 length equals 15 residues. In DNA, the CDR3 is TGCAGCGTCTGTACCGGGACAGGTCGCACAGATACGCAGTATTTT. Its translation: CSVCTGTGRTDTQYF.

The rearrangement links TRBV19 to TRBJ2-2; the match to TRBD1 covers 7 bases. This CDR3 has 17 residues. Trimming took 8 bases from V and 3 from J; bases not matched to a gene: 15. Germline CDR1 and CDR2: LNHDA and SQIVND (reference sequence). The CDR3 here is CASVGISFQGDTGELFF. The CDR3 region has the DNA TGTGCCAGTGTGGGGATTTCCTTTCAGGGGGACACCGGGGAGCTGTTTTTT.

The chain joins TRBV7-8 to TRBJ2-1, with 9 positions matching TRBD2. Germline trimming cut 5 bases from V and 9 bases from J; bases unmatched to any gene: 11. The germline V gene encodes CDR1 SGHVS and CDR2 FQNEAQ. The CDR3 has 15 residues. The CDR3 region is CASSPGVSGRFEQFF. The CDR3 DNA reads TGTGCCAGCAGCCCAGGGGTTAGCGGGAGATTTGAGCAGTTCTTC.

The V gene is TRBV5-1, the J gene TRBJ1-1; the match to TRBD1 covers 9 bases. The trim removed 0 bases at V and 7 bases at J, leaving 13 bases unmatched. CDR3 length: 17 amino acids. Looked up from germline, CDR1 is SGHRS and CDR2 is YFSETQ. The CDR3 loop reads CASSLVSGGQGAIEAFF. The CDR3 nucleotides are TGCGCCAGCAGCTTGGTATCTGGGGGACAGGGTGCGATTGAAGCTTTCTTT.

V and J are TRBV28 and TRBJ1-2; D not certain. Germline CDR1 and CDR2: MDHEN and SYDVKM. This CDR3 contains 15 residues. Trimming left V 5 bases short and J 4 bases short, with 17 bases between. CDR3 coding DNA: TGTGCCAGCAGTCCCCGAGGAGGCTTCTTCTATGGCTACACCTTC. Protein product: CASSPRGGFFYGYTF.

This chain joins TRBV5-4 and TRBJ2-5, with 7 bases that match TRBD2. Germline CDR1 reads SGHNT; CDR2 reads YYREEE (reference sequence). There are 16 residues in the CDR3. J was trimmed by 2 bases and V by 2 bases; bases with no gene match: 9. CDR3 nucleotides: TGTGCCAGCAGCTTAGGGCAGGGCGGGGGACAAGAGACCCAGTACTTC. This translates into CASSLGQGGGQETQYF.